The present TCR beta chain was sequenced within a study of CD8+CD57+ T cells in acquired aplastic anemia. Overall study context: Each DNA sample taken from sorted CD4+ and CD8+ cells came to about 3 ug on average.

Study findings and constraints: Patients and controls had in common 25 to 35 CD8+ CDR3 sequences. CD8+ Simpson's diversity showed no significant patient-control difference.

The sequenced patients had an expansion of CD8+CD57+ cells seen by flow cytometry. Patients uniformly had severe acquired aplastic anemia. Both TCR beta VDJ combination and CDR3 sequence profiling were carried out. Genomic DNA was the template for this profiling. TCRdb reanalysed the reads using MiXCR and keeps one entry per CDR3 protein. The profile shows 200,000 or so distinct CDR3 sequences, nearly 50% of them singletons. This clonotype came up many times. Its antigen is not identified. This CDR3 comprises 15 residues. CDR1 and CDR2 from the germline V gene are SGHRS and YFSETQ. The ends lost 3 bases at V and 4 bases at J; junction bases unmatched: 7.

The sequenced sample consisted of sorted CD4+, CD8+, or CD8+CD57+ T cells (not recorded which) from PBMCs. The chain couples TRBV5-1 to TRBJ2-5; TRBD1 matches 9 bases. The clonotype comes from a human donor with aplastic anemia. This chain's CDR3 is CASSSTGGIGETQYF. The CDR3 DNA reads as TGCGCCAGCAGCTCGACAGGGGGAATTGGAGAGACCCAGTACTTC.